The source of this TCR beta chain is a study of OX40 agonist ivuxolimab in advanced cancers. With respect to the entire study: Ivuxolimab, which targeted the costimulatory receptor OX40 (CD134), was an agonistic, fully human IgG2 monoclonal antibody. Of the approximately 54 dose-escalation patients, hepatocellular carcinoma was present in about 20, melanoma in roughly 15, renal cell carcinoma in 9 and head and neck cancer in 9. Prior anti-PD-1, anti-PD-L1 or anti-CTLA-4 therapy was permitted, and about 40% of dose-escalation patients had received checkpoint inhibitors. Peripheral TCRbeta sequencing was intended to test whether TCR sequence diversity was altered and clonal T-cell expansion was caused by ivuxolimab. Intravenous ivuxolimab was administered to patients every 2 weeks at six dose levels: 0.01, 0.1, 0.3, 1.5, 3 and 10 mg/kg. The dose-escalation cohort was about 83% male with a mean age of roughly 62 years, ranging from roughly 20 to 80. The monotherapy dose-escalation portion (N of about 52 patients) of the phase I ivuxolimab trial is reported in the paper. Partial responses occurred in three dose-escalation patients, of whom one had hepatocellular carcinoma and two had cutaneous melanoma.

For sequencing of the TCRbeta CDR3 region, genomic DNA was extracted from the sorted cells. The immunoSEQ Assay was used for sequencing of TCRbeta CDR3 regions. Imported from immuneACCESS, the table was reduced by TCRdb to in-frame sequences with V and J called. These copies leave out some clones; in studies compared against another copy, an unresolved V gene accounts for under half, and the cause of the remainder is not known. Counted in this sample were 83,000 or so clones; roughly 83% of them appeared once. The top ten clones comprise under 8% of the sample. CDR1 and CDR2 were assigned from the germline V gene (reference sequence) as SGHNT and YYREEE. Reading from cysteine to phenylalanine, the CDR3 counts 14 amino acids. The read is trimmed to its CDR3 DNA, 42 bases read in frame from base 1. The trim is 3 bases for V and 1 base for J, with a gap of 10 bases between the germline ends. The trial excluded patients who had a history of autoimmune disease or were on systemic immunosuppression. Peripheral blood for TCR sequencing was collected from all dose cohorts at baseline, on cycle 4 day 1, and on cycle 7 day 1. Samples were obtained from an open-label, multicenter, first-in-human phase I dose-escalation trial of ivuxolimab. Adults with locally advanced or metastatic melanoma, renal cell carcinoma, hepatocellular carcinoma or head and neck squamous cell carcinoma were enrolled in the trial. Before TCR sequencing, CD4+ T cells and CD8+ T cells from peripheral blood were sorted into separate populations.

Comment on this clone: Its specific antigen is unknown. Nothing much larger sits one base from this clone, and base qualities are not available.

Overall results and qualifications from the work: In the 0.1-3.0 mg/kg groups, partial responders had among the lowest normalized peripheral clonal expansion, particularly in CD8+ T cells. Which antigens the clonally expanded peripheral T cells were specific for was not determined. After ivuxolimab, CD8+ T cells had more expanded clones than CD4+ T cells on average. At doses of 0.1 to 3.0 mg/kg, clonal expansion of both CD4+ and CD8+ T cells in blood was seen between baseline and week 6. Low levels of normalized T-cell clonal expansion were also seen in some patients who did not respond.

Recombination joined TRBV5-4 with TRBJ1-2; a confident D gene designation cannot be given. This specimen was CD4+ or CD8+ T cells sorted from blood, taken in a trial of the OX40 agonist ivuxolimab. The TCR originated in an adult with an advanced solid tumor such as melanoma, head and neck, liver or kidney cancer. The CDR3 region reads CASSWTGRNYGYTF. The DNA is TGTGCCAGCAGCTGGACCGGTCGTAACTATGGCTACACCTTC.